The clone carrying this T cell receptor (beta chain) has just a few counts. Germline V gives CDR1 SGHAT, CDR2 FQNNGV. With V trimmed by 1 base and J by 4 bases, 5 bases remained unmatched. The CDR3 sequence is 15 residues long. The table came from immunoSEQ multiplex PCR; TCRdb's copy has only in-frame clones and leaves some out. The top ten clones hold over 3.5% of a sample with 100,000 or so clones, over 85% of them seen once. This sample was included in a study of T cell changes during pregnancy in multiple sclerosis. The sequence was obtained from a female donor with multiple sclerosis, enrolled in a pregnancy study. The sequencing here drew on peripheral blood, taken in the first trimester of pregnancy. This rearrangement joins TRBV11-2 to TRBJ2-7, with TRBD2 identical over 9 bases. The DNA of the CDR3 is TGTGCCAGCAGCTTAGTGGCGGGGGGGAGGTACGAGCAGTACTTC. Protein: CASSLVAGGRYEQYF.